This entry features one T cell receptor beta chain sequence. Its antigen is as yet unknown. These data are taken from a study of cytomegalovirus exposure and HLA in healthy donors. Across the whole study: Approximately 200 million T cells yielded 100 million or so unique TCR beta sequences in earlier analysis. Study results and caveats: Further analysis was carried out later, and it showed several of the most significant clusters appearing linked to common viral pathogens. A previous analysis found most TCR beta V segments productive roughly 87% or roughly 30% of the time. The study put under 200 TCR beta chains on its list as cytomegalovirus-associated.

The study ran its PCR with 60 Vbeta and 13 Jbeta primers. The method was immunoSEQ multiplex PCR; TCRdb's version includes in-frame clones alone and lacks a portion of them. The data contain about 170,000 clones, around 62% of them singletons. Deletions cut 7 bases from V and 3 bases from J, with 13 bases between. The CDR3 extends over 13 amino acids. Germline V lookup: CDR1 MNHEY, CDR2 SMNVEV (reference sequence). The chain combines TRBV27 with TRBJ2-7; no clear D. This clonotype was obtained from a man aged 35-49 years in good health and CMV-seronegative. Material: PBMCs. In nucleotides, the CDR3 is TGTGCCAGCATAGAGACACGGAACTACGAGCAGTACTTC. Translating gives CASIETRNYEQYF.